This TCR beta chain is drawn from a study of neoadjuvant anti-PD-1 for oral cavity cancer. Regarding the study as a whole: Treg/Th17 ratio rose with pretreatment blood and fell with post-treatment tumor TCRbeta clonality.

In regard to this clone: Its antigen is not known.

Germline CDR1 reads MNHEY; CDR2 reads SVGAGI. This CDR3 has 12 residues. The V end was cut by 8 bases, the J end by 4 bases, with 11 bases between. Some clones are missing from TCRdb's copy, which holds only in-frame ones; the method was immunoSEQ multiplex PCR. There are about 72,000 clones in the sample; about 83% occur only once, and 3.4% lies in the top ten. This clonotype was sampled from a person between 35 and 79 years old with oral cavity squamous cell carcinoma. The material was PBMCs, obtained before nivolumab (anti-PD-1) treatment. The V and J genes are TRBV6-5 and TRBJ1-1; no reliable D call. Here the CDR3 DNA reads TGTGCCAGCGAGGGATTGGGCACTGAAGCTTTCTTT. It yields the protein CASEGLGTEAFF.